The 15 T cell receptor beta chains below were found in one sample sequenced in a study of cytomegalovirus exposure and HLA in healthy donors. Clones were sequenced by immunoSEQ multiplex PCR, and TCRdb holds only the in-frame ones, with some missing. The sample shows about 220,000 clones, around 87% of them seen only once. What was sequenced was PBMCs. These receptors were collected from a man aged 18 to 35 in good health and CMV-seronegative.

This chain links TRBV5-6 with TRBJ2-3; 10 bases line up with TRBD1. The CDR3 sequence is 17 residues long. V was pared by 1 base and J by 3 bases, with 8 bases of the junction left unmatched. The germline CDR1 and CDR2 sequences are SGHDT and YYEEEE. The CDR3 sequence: CASSLRQGALATDTQYF. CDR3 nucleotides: TGTGCCAGCAGCTTGAGACAGGGGGCGCTTGCTACAGATACGCAGTATTTT.

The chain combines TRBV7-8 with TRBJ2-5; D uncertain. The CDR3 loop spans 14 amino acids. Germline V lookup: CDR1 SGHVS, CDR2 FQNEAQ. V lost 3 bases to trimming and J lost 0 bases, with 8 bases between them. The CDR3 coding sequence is TGTGCCAGCAGCTTCCGCGACTACCAAGAGACCCAGTACTTC. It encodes CASSFRDYQETQYF.

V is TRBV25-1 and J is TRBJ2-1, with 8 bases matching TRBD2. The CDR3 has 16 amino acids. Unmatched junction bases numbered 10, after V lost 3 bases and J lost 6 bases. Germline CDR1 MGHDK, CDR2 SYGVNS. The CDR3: CASSDATGTSTNEQFF. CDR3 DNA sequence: TGTGCCAGCAGTGACGCAACCGGGACTAGTACCAATGAGCAGTTCTTC.

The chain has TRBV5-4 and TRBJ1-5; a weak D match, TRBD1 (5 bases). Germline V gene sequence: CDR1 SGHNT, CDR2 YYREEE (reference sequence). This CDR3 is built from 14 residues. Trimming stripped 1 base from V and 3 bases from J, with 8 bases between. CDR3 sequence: CASSLKGSNQPQHF. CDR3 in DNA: TGTGCCAGCAGCTTGAAGGGGTCCAATCAGCCCCAGCATTTT.

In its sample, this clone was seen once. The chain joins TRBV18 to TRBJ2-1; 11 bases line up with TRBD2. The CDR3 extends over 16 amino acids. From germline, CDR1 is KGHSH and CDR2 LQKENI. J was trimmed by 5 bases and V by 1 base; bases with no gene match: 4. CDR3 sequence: CASSPHKLAGDNEQFF. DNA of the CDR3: TGTGCCAGCTCACCACATAAACTAGCGGGGGACAATGAGCAGTTCTTC.

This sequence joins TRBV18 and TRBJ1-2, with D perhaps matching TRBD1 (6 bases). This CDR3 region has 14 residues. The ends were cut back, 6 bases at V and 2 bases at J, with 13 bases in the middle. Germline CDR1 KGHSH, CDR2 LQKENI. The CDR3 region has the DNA TGTGCCAGCTCGACAGGACAGATCAACTATGGCTACACCTTC. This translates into CASSTGQINYGYTF.

CDR3 DNA sequence: TGTGCCAGCAGCTACGGACCGGGACAGGGATATTCACCCCTCCACTTT. This encodes CASSYGPGQGYSPLHF. The chain combines TRBV7-8 with TRBJ1-6; TRBD1 matches at 9 bases. The CDR3 runs 16 residues. V gave up 4 bases and J gave up 8 bases; unmatched junction bases: 9. Germline assignment: CDR1 SGHVS and CDR2 FQNEAQ.

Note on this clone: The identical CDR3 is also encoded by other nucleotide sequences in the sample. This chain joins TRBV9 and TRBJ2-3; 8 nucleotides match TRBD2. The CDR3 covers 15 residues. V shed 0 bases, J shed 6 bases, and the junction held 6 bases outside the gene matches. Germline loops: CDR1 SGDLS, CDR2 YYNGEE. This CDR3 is CASSVAGGPVDTQYF. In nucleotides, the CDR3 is TGTGCCAGCAGCGTAGCGGGGGGGCCTGTGGATACGCAGTATTTT.

This CDR3 reads CASSFRSGTASSYEQYF. CDR3 in DNA: TGTGCCAGCAGTTTCAGATCCGGGACAGCGAGCTCCTACGAGCAGTACTTC. V usage is TRBV27 and J usage is TRBJ2-7; 7 positions match TRBD1. The trim removed 3 bases at V and 0 bases at J, leaving 11 bases unmatched. The length of the CDR3 is 17 residues. Germline CDR1 and CDR2: MNHEY and SMNVEV (reference sequence).

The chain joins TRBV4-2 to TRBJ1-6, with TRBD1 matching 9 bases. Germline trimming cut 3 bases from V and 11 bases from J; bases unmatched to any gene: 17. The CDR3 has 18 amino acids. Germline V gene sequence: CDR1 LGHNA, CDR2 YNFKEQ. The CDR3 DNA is TGTGCCAGCAGCCACGACTTAACGCCGGGACAGGGTAGGACACCCCTCCACTTT. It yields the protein CASSHDLTPGQGRTPLHF.

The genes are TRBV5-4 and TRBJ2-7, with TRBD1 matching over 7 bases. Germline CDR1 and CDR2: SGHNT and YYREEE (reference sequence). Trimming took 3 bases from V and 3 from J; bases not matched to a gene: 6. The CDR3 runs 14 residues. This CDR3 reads CASSSTGTHYEQYF. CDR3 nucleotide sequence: TGTGCCAGCAGCTCGACAGGGACGCACTACGAGCAGTACTTC.

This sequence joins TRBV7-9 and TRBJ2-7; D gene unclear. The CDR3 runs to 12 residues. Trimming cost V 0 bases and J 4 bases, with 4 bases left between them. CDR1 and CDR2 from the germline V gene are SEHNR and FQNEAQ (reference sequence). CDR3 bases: TGTGCCAGCAGCTTAGCGTTATACGAGCAGTACTTC. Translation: CASSLALYEQYF. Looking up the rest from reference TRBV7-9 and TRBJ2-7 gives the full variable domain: DTGVSQNPRHKITKRGQNVTFRCDPISEHNRLYWYRQTLGQGPEFLTYFQNEAQLEKSRLLSDRFSAERPKGSFSTLEIQRTEQGDSAMYLCASSLALYEQYFGPGTRLTVT.

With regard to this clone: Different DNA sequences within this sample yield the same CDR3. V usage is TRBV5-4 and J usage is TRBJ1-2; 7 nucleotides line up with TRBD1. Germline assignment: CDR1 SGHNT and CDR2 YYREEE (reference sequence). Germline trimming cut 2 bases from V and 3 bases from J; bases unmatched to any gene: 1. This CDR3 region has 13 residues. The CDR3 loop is CASSLGTDYGYTF. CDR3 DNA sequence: TGTGCCAGCAGCTTAGGGACAGACTATGGCTACACCTTC. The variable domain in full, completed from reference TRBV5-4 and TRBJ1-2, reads ETGVTQSPTHLIKTRGQQVTLRCSSQSGHNTVSWYQQALGQGPQFIFQYYREEENGRGNFPPRFSGLQFPNYSSELNVNALELDDSALYLCASSLGTDYGYTFGSGTRLTVV.

CDR3 loop: CASSLLTGSGYTF. CDR3 in DNA: TGTGCCAGCAGTTTGCTAACAGGGTCTGGCTACACCTTC. J is TRBJ1-2 and V is TRBV27; TRBD1 might be the D (6 bases). Germline V gene lookup returns CDR1 MNHEY and CDR2 SMNVEV (reference sequence). Trimming cost V 3 bases and J 7 bases, with 12 bases left between them. The CDR3 runs 13 residues.

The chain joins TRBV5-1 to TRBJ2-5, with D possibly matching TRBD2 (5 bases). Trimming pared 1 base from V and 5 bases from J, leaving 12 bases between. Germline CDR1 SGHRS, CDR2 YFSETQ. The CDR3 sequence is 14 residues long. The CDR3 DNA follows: TGCGCCAGCAGCTTGAGAGGGCCTGGGGAGACCCAGTACTTC. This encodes CASSLRGPGETQYF.